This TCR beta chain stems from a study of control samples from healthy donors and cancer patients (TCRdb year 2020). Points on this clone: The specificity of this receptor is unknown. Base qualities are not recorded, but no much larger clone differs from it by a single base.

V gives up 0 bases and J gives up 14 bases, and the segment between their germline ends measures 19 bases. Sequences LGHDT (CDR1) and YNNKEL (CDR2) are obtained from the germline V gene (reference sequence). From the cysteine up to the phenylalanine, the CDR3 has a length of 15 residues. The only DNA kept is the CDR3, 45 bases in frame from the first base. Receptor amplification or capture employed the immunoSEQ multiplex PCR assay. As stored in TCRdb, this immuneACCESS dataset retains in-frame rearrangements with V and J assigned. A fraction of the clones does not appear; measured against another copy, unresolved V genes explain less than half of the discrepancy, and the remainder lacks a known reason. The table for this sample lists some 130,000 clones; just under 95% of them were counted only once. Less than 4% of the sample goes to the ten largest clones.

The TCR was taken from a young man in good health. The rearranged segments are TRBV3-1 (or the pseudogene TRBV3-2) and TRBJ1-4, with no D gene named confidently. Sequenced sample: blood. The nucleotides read TGTGCCAGCAGCCAAGAGGCGGGCCCGCGTAGAAAGCTGTTTTTT. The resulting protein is CASSQEAGPRRKLFF.